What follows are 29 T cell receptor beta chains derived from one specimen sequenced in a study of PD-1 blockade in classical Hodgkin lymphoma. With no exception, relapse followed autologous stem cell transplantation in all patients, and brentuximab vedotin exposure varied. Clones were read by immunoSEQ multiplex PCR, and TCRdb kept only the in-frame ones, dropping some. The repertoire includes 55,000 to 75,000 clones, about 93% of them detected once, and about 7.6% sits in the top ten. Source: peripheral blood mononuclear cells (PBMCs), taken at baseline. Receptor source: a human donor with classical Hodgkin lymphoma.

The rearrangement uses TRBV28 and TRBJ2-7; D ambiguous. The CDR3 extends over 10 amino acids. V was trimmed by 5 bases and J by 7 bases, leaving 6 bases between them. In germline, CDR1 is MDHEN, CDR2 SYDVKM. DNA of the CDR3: TGTGCCAGCAGTCAACTTGAGCAGTACTTC. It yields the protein CASSQLEQYF.

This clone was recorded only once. CDR3 bases: TGCGCCAGCAGCCATCAAGACAGACTCAACACTGAAGCTTTCTTT. Protein sequence: CASSHQDRLNTEAFF. V is TRBV5-1 and J is TRBJ1-1; maybe TRBD1 (5 bases). Trimming left V 4 bases short and J 2 bases short, with 15 bases between. The CDR3 is 15 residues long. CDR1 and CDR2 from the germline V gene are SGHRS and YFSETQ.

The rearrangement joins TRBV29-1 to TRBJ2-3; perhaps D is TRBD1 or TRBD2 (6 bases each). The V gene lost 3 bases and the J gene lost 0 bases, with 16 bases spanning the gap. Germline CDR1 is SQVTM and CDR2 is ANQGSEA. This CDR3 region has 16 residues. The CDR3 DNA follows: TGCAGCGTTGAGAAAGGGGGGCCTTGGAGCACAGATACGCAGTATTTT. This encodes CSVEKGGPWSTDTQYF.

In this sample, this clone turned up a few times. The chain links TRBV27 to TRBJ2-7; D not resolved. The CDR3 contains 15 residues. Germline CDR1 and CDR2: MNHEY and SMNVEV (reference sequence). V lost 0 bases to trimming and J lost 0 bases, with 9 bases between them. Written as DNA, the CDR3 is TGTGCCAGCAGTTTATCGGGCAGAAACTCCTACGAGCAGTACTTC. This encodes CASSLSGRNSYEQYF.

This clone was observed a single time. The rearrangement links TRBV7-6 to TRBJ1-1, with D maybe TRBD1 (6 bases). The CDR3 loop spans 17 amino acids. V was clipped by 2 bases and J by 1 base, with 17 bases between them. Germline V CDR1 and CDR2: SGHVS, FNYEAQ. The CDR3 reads CASSLSFRAGENTEAFF. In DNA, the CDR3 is TGTGCCAGCAGCTTATCTTTCCGGGCAGGGGAGAACACTGAAGCTTTCTTT.

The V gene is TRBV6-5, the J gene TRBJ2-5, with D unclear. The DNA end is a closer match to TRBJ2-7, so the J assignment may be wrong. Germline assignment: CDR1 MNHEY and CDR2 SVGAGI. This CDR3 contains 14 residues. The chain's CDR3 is CASSDLTSDYEQYF. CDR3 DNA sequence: TGTGCCAGCAGCGATCTCACATCGGACTACGAGCAGTACTTC.

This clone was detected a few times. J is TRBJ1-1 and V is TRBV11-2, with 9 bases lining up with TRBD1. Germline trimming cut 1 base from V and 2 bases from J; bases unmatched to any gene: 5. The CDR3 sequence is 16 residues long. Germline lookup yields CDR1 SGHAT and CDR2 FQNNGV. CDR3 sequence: CASSLGATGGNTEAFF. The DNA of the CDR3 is TGTGCCAGCAGCTTAGGGGCCACAGGGGGCAACACTGAAGCTTTCTTT.

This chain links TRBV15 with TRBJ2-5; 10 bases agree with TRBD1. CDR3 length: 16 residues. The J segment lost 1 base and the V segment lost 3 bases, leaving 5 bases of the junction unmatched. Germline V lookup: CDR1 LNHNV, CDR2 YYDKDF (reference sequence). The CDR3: CATSRRGQGPQETQYF. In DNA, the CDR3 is TGTGCCACCAGCAGGAGGGGACAGGGGCCCCAAGAGACCCAGTACTTC.

In nucleotides, the CDR3 is TGTGCCAGCAGCTTAAACGGTTTTCCTAGCACAGATACGCAGTATTTT. Its protein is CASSLNGFPSTDTQYF. The V and J genes are TRBV7-3 and TRBJ2-3; no definite D call. The CDR3 is 16 residues long. Germline CDR1 SGHTA, CDR2 FQGTGA. V lost 1 base and J 0 bases, leaving 11 bases between the germline ends.

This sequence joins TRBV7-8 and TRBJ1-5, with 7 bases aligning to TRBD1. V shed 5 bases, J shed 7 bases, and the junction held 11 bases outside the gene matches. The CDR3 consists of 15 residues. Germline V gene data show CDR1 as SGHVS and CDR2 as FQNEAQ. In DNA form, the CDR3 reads TGTGCCAGCAGCCTTACAGGGGAATGGGGCCAGCCCCAGCATTTT. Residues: CASSLTGEWGQPQHF.

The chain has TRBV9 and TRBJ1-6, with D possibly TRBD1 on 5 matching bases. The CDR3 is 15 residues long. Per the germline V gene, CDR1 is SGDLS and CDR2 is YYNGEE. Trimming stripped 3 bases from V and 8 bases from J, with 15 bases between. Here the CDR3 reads CASSETGTGDSPLHF. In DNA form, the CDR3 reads TGTGCCAGCAGCGAGACCGGGACCGGGGATTCACCCCTCCACTTT.

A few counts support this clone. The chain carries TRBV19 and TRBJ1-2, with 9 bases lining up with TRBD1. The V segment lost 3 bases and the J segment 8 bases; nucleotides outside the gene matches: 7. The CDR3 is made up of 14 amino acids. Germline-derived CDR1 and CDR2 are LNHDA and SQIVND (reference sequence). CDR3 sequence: CASSIGDRAIGYTF. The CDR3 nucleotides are TGTGCCAGTAGTATCGGGGACAGGGCTATAGGCTACACCTTC. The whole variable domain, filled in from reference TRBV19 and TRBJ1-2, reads DGGITQSPKYLFRKEGQNVTLSCEQNLNHDAMYWYRQDPGQGLRLIYYSQIVNDFQKGDIAEGYSVSREKKESFPLTVTSAQKNPTAFYLCASSIGDRAIGYTFGSGTRLTVV.

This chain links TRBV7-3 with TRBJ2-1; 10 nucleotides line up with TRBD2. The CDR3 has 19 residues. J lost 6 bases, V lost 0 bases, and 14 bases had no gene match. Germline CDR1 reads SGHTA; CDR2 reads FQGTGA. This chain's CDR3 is CASSLTGSGGALGANEQFF. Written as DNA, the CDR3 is TGTGCCAGCAGCTTAACCGGGAGCGGGGGGGCCCTTGGGGCCAATGAGCAGTTCTTC.

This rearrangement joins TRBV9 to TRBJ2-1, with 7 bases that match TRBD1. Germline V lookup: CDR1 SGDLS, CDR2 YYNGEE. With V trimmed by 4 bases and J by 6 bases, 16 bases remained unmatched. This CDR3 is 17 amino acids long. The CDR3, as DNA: TGTGCCAGCAGCCGTGGACAGGCCCTCCCTTGGGGCAATGAGCAGTTCTTC. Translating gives CASSRGQALPWGNEQFF. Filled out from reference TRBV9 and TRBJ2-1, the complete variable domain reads DSGVTQTPKHLITATGQRVTLRCSPRSGDLSVYWYQQSLDQGLQFLIQYYNGEERAKGNILERFSAQQFPDLHSELNLSSLELGDSALYFCASSRGQALPWGNEQFFGPGTRLTVL.

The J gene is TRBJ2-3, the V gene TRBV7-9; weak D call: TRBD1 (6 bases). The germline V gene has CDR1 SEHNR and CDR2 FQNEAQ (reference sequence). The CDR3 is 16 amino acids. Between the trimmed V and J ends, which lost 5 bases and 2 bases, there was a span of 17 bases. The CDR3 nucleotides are TGTGCCAGCAGCCCCTCTGACAGGTCCTACACAGATACGCAGTATTTT. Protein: CASSPSDRSYTDTQYF.

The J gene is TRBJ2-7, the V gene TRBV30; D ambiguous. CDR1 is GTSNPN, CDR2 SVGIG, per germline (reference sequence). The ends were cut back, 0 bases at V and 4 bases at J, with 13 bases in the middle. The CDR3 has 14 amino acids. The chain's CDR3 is CAWSVQASLYEQYF. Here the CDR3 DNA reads TGTGCCTGGAGTGTACAAGCTAGTTTATACGAGCAGTACTTC.

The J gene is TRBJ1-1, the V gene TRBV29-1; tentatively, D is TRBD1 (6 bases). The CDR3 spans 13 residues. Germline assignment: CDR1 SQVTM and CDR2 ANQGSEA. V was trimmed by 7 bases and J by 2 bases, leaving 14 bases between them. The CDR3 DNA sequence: TGCAGCGCGGTGGGACAAGTAAACACTGAAGCTTTCTTT. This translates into CSAVGQVNTEAFF.

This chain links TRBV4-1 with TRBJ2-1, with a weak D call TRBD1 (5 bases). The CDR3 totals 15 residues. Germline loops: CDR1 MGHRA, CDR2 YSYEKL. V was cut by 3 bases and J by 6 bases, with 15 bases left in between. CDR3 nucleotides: TGCGCCAGCAGCCAGCTCCGACAGATTCCCAATGAGCAGTTCTTC. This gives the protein CASSQLRQIPNEQFF.

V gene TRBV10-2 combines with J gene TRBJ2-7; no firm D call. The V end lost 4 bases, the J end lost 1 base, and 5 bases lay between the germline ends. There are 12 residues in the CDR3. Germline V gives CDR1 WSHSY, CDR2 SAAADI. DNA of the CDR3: TGCGCCAGCAGTGGGTATTCCTACGAGCAGTACTTC. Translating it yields CASSGYSYEQYF.

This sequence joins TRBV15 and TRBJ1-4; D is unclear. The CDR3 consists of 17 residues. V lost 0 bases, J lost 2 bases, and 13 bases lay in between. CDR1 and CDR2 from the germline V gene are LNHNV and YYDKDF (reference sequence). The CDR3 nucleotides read TGTGCCACCAGCAGAGATTCGTGGGGAGCGACTAATGAAAAACTGTTTTTT. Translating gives CATSRDSWGATNEKLFF. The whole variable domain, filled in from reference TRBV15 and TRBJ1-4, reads DAMVIQNPRYQVTQFGKPVTLSCSQTLNHNVMYWYQQKSSQAPKLLFHYYDKDFNNEADTPDNFQSRRPNTSFCFLDIRSPGLGDTAMYLCATSRDSWGATNEKLFFGSGTQLSVL.

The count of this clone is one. CDR3 protein: CASSLAGRHSGNTIYF. In DNA form, the CDR3 reads TGTGCCAGCAGCTTAGCGGGTCGCCACTCTGGAAACACCATATATTTT. The chain has TRBV7-6 and TRBJ1-3; D call uncertain. The CDR3 is made up of 16 amino acids. Per germline, CDR1 SGHVS and CDR2 FNYEAQ. Between the trimmed V and J ends, which lost 0 bases and 0 bases, there was a span of 9 bases.

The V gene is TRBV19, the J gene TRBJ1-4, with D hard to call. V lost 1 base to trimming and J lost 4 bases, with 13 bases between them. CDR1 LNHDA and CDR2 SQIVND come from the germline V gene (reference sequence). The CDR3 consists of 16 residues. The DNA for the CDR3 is TGTGCCAGTAGTATAGTCGCCATGGAGGTTAATGAAAAACTGTTTTTT. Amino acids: CASSIVAMEVNEKLFF. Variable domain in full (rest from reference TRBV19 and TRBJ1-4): DGGITQSPKYLFRKEGQNVTLSCEQNLNHDAMYWYRQDPGQGLRLIYYSQIVNDFQKGDIAEGYSVSREKKESFPLTVTSAQKNPTAFYLCASSIVAMEVNEKLFFGSGTQLSVL.

The CDR3 DNA sequence: TGTGCCAGCAGCTTTCATGGACAGGGTTTAAATGAAAAACTGTTTTTT. Translating gives CASSFHGQGLNEKLFF. The V call is TRBV7-9, the J call TRBJ1-4; 8 bases align to TRBD1. CDR1 and CDR2 (germline): SEHNR, FQNEAQ (reference sequence). The CDR3 has 16 residues. Trimming removed 3 bases from V and 5 bases from J; junction bases left unmatched: 8.

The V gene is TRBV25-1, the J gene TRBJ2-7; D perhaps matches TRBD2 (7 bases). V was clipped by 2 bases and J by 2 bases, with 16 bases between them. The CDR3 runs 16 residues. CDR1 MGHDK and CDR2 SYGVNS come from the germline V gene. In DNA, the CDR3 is TGTGCCAGCAGTGAAGGGGGGGGGACACGCACCTACGAGCAGTACTTC. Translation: CASSEGGGTRTYEQYF.

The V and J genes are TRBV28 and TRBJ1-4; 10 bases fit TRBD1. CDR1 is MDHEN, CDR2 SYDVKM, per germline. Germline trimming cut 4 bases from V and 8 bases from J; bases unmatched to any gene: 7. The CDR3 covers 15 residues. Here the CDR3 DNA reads TGTGCCAGCAGTTCGGACGGGACAGGGGACGAAAAACTGTTTTTT. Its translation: CASSSDGTGDEKLFF.

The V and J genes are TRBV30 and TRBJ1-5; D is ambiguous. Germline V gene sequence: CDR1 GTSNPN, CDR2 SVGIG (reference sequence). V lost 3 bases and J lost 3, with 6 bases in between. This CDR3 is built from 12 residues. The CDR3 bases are TGTGCCTGGAGAGGGCTCAATCAGCCCCAGCATTTT. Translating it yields CAWRGLNQPQHF.

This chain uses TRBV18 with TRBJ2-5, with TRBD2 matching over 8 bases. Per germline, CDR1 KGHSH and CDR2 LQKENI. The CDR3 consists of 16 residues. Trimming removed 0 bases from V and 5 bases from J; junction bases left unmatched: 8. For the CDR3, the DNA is TGTGCCAGCTCACCACCGAGCGGGGGAGGCTCGGAGACCCAGTACTTC. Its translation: CASSPPSGGGSETQYF. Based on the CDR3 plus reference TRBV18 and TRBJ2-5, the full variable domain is NAGVMQNPRHLVRRRGQEARLRCSPMKGHSHVYWYRQLPEEGLKFMVYLQKENIIDESGMPKERFSAEFPKEGPSILRIQQVVRGDSAAYFCASSPPSGGGSETQYFGPGTRLLVL.

CDR3 DNA sequence: TGCGCCAGCAGCCAAGGGGACACTGAAGCTTTCTTT. Translating gives CASSQGDTEAFF. This sequence joins TRBV4-1 and TRBJ1-1; the D is unclear. Germline CDR1 and CDR2: MGHRA and YSYEKL. V lost 1 base to trimming and J lost 3 bases, with 3 bases between them. The CDR3 totals 12 residues.

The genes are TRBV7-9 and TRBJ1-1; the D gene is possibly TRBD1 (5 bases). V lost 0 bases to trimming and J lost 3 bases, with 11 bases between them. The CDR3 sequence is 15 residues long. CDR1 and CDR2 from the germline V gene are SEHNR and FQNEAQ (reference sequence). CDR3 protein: CASSLALTGHTEAFF. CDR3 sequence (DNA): TGTGCCAGCAGCTTAGCGCTCACGGGGCACACTGAAGCTTTCTTT.